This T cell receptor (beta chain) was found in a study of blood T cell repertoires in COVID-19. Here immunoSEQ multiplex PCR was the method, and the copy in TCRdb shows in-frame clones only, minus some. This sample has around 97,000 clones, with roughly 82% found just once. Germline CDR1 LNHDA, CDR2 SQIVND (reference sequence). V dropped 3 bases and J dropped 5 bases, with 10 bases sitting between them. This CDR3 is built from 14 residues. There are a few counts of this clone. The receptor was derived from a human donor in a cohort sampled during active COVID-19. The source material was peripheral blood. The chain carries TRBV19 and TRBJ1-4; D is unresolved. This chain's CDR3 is CASSILQFNEKLFF. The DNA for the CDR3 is TGTGCCAGTAGTATCTTACAGTTCAATGAAAAACTGTTTTTT.